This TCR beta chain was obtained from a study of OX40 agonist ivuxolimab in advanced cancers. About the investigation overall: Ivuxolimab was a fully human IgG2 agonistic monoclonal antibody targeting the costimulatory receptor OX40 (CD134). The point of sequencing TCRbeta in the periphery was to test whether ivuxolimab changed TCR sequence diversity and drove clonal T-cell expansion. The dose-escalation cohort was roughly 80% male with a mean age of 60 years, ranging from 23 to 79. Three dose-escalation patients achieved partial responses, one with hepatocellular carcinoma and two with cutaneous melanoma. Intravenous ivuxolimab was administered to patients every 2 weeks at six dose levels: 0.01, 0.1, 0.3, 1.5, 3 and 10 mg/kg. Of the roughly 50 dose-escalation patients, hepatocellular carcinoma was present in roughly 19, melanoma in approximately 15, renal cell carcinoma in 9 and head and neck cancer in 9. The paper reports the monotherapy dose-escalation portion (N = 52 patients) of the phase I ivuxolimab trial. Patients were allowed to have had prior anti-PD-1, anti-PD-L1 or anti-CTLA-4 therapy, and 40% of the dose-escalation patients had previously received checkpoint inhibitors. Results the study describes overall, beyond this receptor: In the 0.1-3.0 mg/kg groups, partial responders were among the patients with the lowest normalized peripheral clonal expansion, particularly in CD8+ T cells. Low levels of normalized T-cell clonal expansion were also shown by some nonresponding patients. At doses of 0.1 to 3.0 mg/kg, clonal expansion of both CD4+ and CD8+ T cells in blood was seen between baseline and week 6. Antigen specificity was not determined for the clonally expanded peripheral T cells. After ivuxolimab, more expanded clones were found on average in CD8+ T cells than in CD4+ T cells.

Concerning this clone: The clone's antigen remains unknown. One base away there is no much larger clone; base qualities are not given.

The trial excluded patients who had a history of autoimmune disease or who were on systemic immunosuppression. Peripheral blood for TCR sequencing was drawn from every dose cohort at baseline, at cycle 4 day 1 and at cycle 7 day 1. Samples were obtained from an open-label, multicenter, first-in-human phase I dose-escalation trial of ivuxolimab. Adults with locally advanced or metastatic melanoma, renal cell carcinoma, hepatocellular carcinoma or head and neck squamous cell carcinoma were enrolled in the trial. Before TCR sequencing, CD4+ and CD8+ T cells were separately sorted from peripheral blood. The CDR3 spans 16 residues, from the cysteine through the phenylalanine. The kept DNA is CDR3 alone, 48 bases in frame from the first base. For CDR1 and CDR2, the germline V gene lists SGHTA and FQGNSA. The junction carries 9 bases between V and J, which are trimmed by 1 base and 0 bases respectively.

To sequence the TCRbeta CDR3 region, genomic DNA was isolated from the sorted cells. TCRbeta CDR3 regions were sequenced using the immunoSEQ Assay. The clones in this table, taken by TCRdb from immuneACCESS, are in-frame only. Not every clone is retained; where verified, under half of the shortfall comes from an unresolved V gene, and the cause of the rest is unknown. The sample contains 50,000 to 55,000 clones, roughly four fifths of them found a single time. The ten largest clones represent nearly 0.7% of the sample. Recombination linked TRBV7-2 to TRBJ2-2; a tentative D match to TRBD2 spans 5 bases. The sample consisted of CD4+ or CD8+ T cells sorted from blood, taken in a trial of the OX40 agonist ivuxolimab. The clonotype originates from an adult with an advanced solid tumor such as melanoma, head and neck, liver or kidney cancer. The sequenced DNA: TGTGCCAGCAGCTTAGGGGCTAGCTCGAACACCGGGGAGCTGTTTTTT. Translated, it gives CASSLGASSNTGELFF. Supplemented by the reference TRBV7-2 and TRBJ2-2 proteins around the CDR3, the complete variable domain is GAGVSQSPSNKVTEKGKDVELRCDPISGHTALYWYRQSLGQGLEFLIYFQGNSAPDKSGLPSDRFSAERTGGSVSTLTIQRTQQEDSAVYLCASSLGASSNTGELFFGEGSRLTVL.